This T cell receptor beta chain stems from a study of T-cell memory formation after mild COVID-19. Whole-study findings and limits: Pre-infection memory showed some responding clones, and this suggested that cross-reactive memory joined. CM and EM subsets held most contracting CD4+ clones; EMRA held CD8+ ones. Clones contracting over day 15 to 85 were CD4/CD8 balanced, with later expanders leaning CD4+.

As concerns this clonotype: What it recognizes is unknown.

The 5'RACE method, run with constant-segment primers, produced TCR alpha and TCR beta cDNA libraries (carrying sample barcodes and UMIs). TCRdb recomputed calls from the 5' RACE reads with MiXCR, one row per CDR3 protein. The sample consists of 400,000 or so distinct CDR3 sequences, 15% to 20% of them appearing once. This TCR came from an adult woman who had mild COVID-19 (a few samples of this study predate the infection). Cell type and time point are not known. Sequencing used PBMCs or a T cell subset sorted from them (not recorded which).

CDR3 sequence (DNA): TGTGCCTGGAGTTTTCAAGGTGGCCCCTACGAGCAGTACTTC. Amino acids: CAWSFQGGPYEQYF. The rearrangement uses TRBV30 and TRBJ2-7; D unclear. V shed 2 bases and J shed 2 bases, with 13 bases lying between them. CDR1 and CDR2 from the germline V gene are GTSNPN and SVGIG (reference sequence). This CDR3 has 14 residues.